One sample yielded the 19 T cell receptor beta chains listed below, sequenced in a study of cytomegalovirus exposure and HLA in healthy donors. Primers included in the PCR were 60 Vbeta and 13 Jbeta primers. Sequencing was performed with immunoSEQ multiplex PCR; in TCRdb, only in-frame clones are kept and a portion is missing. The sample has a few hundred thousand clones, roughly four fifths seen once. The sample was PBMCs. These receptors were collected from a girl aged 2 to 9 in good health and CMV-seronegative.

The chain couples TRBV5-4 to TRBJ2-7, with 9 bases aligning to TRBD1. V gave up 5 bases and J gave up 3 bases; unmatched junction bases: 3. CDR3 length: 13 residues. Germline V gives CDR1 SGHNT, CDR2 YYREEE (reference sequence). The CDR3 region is CASRRTGDYEQYF. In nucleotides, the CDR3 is TGTGCCAGCAGGAGGACAGGGGACTACGAGCAGTACTTC.

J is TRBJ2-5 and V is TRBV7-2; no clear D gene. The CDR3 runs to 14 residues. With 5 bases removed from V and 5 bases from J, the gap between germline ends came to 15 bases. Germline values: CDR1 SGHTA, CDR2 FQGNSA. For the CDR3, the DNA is TGTGCCAGCAGCCCCCCGCCCCGTGAGGAGACCCAGTACTTC. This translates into CASSPPPREETQYF.

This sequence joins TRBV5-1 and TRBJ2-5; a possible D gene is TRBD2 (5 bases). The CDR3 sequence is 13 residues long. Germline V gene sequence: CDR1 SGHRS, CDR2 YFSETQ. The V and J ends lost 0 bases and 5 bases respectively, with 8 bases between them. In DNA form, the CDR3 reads TGCGCCAGCAGCTTGGCCGGGGTCGAGACCCAGTACTTC. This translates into CASSLAGVETQYF.

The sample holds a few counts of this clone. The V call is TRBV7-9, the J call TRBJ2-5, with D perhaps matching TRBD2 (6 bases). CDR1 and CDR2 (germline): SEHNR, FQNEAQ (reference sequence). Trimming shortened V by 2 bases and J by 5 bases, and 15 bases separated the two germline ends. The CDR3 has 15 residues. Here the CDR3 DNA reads TGTGCCAGCAGCTTATCTACGGGGCTAGCGGAGACCCAGTACTTC. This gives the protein CASSLSTGLAETQYF.

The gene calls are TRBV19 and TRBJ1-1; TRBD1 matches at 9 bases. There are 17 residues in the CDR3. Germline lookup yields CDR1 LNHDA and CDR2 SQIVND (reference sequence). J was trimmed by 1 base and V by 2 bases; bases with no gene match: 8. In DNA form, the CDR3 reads TGTGCCAGTAGTATAAAGGGCCCGGGACAGGGGAACACTGAAGCTTTCTTT. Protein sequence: CASSIKGPGQGNTEAFF.

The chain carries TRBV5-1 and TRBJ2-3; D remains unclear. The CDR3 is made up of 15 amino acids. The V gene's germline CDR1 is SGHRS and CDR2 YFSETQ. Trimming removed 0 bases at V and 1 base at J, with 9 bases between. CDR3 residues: CASSLAGLGTDTQYF. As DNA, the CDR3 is TGCGCCAGCAGCTTGGCTGGCCTGGGCACAGATACGCAGTATTTT.

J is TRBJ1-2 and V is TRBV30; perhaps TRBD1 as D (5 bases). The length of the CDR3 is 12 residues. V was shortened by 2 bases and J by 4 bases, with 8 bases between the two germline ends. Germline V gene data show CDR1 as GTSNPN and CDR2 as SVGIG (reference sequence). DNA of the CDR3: TGTGCCTGGAGTTTTACAGGCTATGGCTACACCTTC. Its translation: CAWSFTGYGYTF.

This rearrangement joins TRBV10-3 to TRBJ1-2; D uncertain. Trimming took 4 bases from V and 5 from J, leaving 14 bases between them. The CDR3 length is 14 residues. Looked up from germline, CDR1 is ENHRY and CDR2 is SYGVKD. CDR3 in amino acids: CAISVSPSGYGYTF. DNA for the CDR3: TGTGCCATCAGTGTAAGCCCCTCGGGGTATGGCTACACCTTC.

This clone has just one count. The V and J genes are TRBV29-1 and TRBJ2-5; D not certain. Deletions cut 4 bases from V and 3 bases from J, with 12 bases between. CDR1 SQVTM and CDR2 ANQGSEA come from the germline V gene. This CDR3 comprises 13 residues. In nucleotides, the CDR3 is TGCAGCGTTGCTTCGGTCCTAAAAGAGACCCAGTACTTC. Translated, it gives CSVASVLKETQYF.

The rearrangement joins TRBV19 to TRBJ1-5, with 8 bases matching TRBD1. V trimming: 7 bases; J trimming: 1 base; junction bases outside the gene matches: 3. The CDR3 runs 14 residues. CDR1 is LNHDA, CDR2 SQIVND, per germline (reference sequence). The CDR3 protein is CASTGGESNQPQHF. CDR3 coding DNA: TGTGCCAGTACAGGGGGCGAAAGCAATCAGCCCCAGCATTTT.

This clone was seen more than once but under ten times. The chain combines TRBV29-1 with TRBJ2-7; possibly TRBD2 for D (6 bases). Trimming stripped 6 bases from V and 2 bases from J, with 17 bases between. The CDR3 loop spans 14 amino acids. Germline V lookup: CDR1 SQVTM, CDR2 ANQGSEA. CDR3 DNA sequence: TGCAGCGTAGTAGGGAGGCTCGGGCCCTACGAGCAGTACTTC. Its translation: CSVVGRLGPYEQYF.

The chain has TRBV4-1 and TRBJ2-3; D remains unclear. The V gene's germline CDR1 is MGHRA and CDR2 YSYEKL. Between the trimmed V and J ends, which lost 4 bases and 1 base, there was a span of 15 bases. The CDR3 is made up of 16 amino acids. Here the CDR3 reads CASSPIPTRGTDTQYF. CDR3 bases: TGCGCCAGCAGCCCCATCCCCACCCGGGGCACAGATACGCAGTATTTT.

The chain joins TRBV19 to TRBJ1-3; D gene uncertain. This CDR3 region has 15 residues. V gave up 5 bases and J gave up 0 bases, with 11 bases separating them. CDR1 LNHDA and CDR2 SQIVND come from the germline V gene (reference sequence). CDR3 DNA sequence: TGTGCCAGTAGTGTCGGAGGTCTCTCTGGAAACACCATATATTTT. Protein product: CASSVGGLSGNTIYF.

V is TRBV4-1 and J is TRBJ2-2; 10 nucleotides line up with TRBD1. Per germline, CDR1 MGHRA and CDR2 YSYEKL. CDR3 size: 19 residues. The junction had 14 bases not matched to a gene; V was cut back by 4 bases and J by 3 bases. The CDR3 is CASSLRTLTGGSDTGELFF. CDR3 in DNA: TGCGCCAGCAGCCTCCGCACATTGACAGGGGGCTCGGACACCGGGGAGCTGTTTTTT.

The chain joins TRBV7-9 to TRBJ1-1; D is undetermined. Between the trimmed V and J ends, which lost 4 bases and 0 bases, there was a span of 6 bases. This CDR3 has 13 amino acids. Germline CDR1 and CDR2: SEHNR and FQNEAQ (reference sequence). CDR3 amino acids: CASSSQMNTEAFF. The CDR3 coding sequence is TGTGCCAGCAGCTCCCAGATGAACACTGAAGCTTTCTTT.

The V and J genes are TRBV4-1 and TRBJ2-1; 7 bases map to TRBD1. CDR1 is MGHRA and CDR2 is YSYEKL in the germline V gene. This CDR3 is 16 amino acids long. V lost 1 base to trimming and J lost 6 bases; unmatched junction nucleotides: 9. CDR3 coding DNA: TGCGCCAGCAGCCAAGTCCCCGACAGGGCTTTCAATGAGCAGTTCTTC. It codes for CASSQVPDRAFNEQFF.

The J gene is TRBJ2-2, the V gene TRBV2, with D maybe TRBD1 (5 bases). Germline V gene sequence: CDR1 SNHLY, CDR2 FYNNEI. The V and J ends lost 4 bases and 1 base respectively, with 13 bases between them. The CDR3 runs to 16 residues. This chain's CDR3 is CASSVVGARNTGELFF. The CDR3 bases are TGTGCCAGCAGTGTGGTAGGGGCTCGGAACACCGGGGAGCTGTTTTTT.

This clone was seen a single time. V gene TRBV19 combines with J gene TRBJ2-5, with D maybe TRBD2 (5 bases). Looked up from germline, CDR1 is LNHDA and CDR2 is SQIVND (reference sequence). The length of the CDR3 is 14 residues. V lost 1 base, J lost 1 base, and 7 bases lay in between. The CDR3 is CASSIGLSQETQYF. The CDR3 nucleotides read TGTGCCAGTAGTATAGGACTATCCCAAGAGACCCAGTACTTC. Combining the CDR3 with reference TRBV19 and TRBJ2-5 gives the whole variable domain DGGITQSPKYLFRKEGQNVTLSCEQNLNHDAMYWYRQDPGQGLRLIYYSQIVNDFQKGDIAEGYSVSREKKESFPLTVTSAQKNPTAFYLCASSIGLSQETQYFGPGTRLLVL.

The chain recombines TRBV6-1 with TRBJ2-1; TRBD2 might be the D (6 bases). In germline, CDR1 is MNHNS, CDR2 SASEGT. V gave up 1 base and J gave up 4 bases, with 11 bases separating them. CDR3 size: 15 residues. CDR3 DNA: TGTGCCAGCAGTGAAGAACTAGCAGTATACAATGAGCAGTTCTTC. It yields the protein CASSEELAVYNEQFF.